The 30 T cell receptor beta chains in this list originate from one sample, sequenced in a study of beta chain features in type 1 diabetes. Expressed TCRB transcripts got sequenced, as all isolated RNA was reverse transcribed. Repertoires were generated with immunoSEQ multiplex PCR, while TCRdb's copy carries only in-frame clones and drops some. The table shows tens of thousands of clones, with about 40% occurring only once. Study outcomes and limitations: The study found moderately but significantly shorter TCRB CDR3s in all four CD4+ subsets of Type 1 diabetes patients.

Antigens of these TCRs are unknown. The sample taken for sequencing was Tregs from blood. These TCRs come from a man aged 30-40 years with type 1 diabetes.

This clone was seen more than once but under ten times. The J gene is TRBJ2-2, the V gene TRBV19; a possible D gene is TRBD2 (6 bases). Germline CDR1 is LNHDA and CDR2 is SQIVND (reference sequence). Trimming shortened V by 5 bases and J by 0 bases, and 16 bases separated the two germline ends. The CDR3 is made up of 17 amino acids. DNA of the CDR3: TGTGCCAGTAGTTTAATCGCGGGGACTCCGAACACCGGGGAGCTGTTTTTT. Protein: CASSLIAGTPNTGELFF.

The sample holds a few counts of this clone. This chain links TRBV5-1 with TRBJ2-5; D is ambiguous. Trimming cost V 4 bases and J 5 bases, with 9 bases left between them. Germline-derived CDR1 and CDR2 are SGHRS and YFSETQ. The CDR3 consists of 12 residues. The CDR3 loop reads CASSPREETQYF. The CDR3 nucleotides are TGCGCCAGCAGCCCCCGCGAGGAGACCCAGTACTTC.

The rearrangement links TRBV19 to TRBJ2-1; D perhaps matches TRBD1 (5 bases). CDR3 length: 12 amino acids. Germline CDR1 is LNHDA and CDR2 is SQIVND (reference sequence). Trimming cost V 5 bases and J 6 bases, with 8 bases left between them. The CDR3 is CASSVRGNEQFF. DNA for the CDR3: TGTGCCAGTAGTGTAAGGGGCAATGAGCAGTTCTTC.

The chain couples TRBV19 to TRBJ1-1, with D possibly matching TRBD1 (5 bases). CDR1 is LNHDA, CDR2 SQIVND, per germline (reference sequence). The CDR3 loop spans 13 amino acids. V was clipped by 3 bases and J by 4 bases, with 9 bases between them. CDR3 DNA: TGTGCCAGTAGTATGTCAGGGTTCACTGAAGCTTTCTTT. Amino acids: CASSMSGFTEAFF.

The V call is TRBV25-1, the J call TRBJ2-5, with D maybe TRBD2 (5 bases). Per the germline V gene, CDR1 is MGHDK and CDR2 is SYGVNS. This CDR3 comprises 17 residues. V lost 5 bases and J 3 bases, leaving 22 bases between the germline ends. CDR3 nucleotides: TGTGCCAGCAGTTTTGATAGGGCGGGTGGGGTCAAAGAGACCCAGTACTTC. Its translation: CASSFDRAGGVKETQYF. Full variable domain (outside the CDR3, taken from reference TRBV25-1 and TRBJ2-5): EADIYQTPRYLVIGTGKKITLECSQTMGHDKMYWYQQDPGMELHLIHYSYGVNSTEKGDLSSESTVSRIRTEHFPLTLESARPSHTSQYLCASSFDRAGGVKETQYFGPGTRLLVL.

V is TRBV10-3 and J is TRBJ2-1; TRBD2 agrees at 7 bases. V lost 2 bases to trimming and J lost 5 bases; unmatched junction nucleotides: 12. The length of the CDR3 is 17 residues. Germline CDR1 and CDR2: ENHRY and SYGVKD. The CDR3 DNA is TGTGCCATCAGTGAGACGGTAGCGGGTTTCCCCGACAATGAGCAGTTCTTC. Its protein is CAISETVAGFPDNEQFF.

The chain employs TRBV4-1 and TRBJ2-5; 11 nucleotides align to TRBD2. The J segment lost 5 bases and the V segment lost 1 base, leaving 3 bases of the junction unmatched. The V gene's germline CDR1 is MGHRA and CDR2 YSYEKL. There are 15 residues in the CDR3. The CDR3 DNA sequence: TGCGCCAGCAGCCAAGGCACTAGCGGGAGCGAGACCCAGTACTTC. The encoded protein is CASSQGTSGSETQYF.

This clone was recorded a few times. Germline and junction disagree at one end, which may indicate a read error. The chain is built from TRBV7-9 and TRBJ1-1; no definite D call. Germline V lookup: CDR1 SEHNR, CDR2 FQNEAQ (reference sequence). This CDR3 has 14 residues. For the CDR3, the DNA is TGTGCCAGCGGCTTAGGGCCACTGAACACTGAAGCTTTCTTT. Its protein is CASGLGPLNTEAFF.

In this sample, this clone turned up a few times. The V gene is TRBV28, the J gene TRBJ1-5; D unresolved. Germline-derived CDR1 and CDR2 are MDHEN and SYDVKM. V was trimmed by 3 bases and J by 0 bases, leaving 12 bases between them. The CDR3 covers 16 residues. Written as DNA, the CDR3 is TGTGCCAGCAGTTTCCCCAACTATTATAGCAATCAGCCCCAGCATTTT. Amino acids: CASSFPNYYSNQPQHF.

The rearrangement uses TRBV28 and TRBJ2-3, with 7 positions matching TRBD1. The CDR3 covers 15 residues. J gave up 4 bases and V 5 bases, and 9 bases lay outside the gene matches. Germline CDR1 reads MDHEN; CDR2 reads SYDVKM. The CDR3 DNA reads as TGTGCCAGCAGTAAGCCCCTGACAGGGTCAGATACGCAGTATTTT. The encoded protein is CASSKPLTGSDTQYF.

The CDR3 DNA reads TGTGCCAGCGCCTTAGCGGGAGGGCCGGGCGAGCAGTACTTC. This gives the protein CASALAGGPGEQYF. J is TRBJ2-5 and V is TRBV7-2; 11 bases line up with TRBD2. The end of the DNA is better explained by TRBJ2-7, so the J call may be wrong. The germline gives CDR1 SGHTA, CDR2 FQGNSA. This CDR3 contains 14 residues.

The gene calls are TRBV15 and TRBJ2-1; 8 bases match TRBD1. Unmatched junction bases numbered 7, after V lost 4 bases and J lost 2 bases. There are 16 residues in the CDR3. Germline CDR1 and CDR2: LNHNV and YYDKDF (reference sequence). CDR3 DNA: TGTGCCACCAGCACTTACGGACAGGGTACCTACAATGAGCAGTTCTTC. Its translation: CATSTYGQGTYNEQFF. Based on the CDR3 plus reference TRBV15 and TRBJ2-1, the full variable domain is DAMVIQNPRYQVTQFGKPVTLSCSQTLNHNVMYWYQQKSSQAPKLLFHYYDKDFNNEADTPDNFQSRRPNTSFCFLDIRSPGLGDTAMYLCATSTYGQGTYNEQFFGPGTRLTVL.

DNA for the CDR3: TGTGCCAGCAGTGCGGGACTAGCGGGAGAGACCCAGTACTTC. Residues: CASSAGLAGETQYF. The chain is built from TRBV2 and TRBJ2-5; 12 nucleotides agree with TRBD2. Germline V gene sequence: CDR1 SNHLY, CDR2 FYNNEI. The V and J ends lost 4 bases and 4 bases, in that order; junction bases with no gene match: 1. CDR3 size: 14 residues.

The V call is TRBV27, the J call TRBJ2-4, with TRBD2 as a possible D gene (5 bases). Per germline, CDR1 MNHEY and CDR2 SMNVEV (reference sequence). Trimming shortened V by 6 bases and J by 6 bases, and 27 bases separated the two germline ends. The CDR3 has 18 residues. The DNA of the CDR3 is TGTGCCAGCAGATCGGGCGGGCGGCAGCACGGAGGAGGAAACATTCAGTACTTC. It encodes CASRSGGRQHGGGNIQYF.

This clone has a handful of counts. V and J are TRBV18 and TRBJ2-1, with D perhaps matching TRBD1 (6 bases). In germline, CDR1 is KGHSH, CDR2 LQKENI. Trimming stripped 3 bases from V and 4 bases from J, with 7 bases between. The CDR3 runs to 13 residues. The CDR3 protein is CASSPGQYNEQFF. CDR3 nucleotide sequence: TGTGCCAGCTCACCTGGACAGTACAATGAGCAGTTCTTC.

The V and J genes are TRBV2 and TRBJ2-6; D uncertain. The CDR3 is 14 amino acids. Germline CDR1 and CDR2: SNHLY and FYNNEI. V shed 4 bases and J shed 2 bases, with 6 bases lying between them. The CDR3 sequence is CASSAEAGANVLTF. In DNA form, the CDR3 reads TGTGCCAGCAGTGCAGAAGCTGGGGCCAACGTCCTGACTTTC.

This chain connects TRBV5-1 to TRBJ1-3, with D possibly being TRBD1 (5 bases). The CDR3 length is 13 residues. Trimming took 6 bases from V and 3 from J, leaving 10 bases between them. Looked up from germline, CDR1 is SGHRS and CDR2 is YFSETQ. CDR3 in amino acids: CASTAQDGNTIYF. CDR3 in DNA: TGCGCCAGCACCGCACAGGATGGAAACACCATATATTTT.

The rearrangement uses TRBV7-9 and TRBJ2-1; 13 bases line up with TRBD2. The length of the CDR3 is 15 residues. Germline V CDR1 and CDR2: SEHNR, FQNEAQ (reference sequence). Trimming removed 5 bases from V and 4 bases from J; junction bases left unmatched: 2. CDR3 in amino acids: CASSKLAGGYNEQFF. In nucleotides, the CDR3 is TGTGCCAGCAGCAAACTAGCGGGAGGGTACAATGAGCAGTTCTTC.

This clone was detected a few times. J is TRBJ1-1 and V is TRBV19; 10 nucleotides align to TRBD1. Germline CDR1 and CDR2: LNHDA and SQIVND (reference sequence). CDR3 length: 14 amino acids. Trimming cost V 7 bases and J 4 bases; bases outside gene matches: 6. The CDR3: CASKAGTGVTEAFF. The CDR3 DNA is TGTGCCAGTAAAGCCGGGACAGGGGTCACTGAAGCTTTCTTT.

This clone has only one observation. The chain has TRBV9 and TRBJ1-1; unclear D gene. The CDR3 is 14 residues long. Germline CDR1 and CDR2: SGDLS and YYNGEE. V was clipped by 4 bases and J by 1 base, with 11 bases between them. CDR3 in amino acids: CASSNPNRNTEAFF. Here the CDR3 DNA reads TGTGCCAGCAGCAATCCTAACAGGAACACTGAAGCTTTCTTT.

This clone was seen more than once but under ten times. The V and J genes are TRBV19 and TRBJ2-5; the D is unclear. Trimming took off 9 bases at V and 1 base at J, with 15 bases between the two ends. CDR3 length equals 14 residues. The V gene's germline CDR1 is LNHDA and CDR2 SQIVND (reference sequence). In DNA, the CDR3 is TGTGCCAGCGCCAATGATCGACTCCAAGAGACCCAGTACTTC. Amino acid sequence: CASANDRLQETQYF.

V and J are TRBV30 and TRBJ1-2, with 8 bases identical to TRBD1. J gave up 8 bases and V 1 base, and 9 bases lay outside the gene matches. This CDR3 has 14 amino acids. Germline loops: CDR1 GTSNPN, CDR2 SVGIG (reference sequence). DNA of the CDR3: TGTGCCTGGAGTGGGACGGCAGGGGGCTTGGGCTACACCTTC. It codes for CAWSGTAGGLGYTF.

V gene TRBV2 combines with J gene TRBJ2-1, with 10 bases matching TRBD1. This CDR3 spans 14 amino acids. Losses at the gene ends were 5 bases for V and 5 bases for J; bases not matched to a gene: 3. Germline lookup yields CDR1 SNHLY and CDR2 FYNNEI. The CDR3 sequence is CASSRDRGDNEQFF. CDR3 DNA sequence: TGTGCCAGCAGTCGGGACAGGGGAGACAATGAGCAGTTCTTC. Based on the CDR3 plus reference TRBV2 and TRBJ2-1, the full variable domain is EPEVTQTPSHQVTQMGQEVILRCVPISNHLYFYWYRQILGQKVEFLVSFYNNEISEKSEIFDDQFSVERPDGSNFTLKIRSTKLEDSAMYFCASSRDRGDNEQFFGPGTRLTVL.

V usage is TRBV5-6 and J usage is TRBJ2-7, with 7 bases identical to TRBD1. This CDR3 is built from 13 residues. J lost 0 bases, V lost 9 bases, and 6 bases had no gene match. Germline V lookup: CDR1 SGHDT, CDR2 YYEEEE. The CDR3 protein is CATRRQGSYEQYF. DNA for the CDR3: TGTGCCACTCGGAGACAGGGCTCCTACGAGCAGTACTTC.

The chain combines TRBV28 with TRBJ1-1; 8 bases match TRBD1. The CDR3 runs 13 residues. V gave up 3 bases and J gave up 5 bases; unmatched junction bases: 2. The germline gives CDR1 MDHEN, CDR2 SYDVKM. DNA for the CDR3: TGTGCCAGCAGTTTTAACAGGGGGACTGAAGCTTTCTTT. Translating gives CASSFNRGTEAFF.

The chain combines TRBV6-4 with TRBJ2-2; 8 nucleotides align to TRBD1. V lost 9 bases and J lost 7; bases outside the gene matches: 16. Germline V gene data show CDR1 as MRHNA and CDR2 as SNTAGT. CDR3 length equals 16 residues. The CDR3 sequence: CASRADRGSDSGELFF. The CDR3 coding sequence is TGTGCCAGTAGAGCTGACAGGGGAAGTGACAGCGGGGAGCTGTTTTTT.

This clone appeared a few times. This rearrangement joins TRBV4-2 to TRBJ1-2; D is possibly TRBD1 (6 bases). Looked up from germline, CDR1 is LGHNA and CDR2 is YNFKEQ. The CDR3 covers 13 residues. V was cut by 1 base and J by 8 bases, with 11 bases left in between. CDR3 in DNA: TGTGCCAGCAGCCAAGGTCCAGGGGACGGCTACACCTTC. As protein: CASSQGPGDGYTF.

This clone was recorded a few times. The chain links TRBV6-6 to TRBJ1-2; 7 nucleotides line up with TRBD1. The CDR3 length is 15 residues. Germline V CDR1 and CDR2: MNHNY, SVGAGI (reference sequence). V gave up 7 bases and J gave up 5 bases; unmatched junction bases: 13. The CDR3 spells CASTITGQSEYGYTF. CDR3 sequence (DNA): TGTGCCAGCACCATAACGGGACAGTCTGAATATGGCTACACCTTC.

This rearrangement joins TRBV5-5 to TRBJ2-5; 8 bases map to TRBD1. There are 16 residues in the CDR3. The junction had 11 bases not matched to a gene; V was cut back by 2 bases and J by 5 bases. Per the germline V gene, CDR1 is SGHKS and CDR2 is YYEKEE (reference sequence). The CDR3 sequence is CASSFSPGGIWETQYF. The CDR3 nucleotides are TGTGCCAGCAGCTTCTCTCCAGGGGGCATCTGGGAGACCCAGTACTTC.

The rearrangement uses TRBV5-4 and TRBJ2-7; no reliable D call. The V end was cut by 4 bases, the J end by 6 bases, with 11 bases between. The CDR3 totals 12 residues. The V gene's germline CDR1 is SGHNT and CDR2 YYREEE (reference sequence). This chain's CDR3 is CASSPPLGEQYF. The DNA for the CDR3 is TGTGCCAGCAGCCCCCCCCTCGGCGAGCAGTACTTC.